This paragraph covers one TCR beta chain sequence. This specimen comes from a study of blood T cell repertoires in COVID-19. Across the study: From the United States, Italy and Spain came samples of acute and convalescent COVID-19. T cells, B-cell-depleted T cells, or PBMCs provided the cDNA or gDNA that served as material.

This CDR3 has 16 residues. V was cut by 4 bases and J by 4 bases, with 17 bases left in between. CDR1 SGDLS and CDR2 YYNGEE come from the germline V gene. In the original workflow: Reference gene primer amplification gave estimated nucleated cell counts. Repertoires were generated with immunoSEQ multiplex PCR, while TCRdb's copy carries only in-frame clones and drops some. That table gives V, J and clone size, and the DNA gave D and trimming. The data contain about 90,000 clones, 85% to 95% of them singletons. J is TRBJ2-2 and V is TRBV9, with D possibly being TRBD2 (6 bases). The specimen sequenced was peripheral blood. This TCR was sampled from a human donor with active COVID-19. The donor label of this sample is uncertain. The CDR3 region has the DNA TGTGCCAGCAGCAATCCCCGCGGGGAACTCACCGGGGAGCTGTTTTTT. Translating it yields CASSNPRGELTGELFF. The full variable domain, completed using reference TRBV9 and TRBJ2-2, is DSGVTQTPKHLITATGQRVTLRCSPRSGDLSVYWYQQSLDQGLQFLIQYYNGEERAKGNILERFSAQQFPDLHSELNLSSLELGDSALYFCASSNPRGELTGELFFGEGSRLTVL.